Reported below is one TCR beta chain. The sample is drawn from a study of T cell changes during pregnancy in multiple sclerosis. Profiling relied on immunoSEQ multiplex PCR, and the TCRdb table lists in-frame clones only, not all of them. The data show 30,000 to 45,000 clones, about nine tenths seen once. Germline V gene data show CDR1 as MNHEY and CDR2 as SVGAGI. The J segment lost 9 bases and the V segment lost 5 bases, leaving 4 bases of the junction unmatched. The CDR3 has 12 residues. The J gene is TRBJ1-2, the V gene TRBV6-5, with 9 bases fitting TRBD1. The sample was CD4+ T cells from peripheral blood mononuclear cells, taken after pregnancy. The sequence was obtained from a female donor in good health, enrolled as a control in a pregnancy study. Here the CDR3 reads CASSRGTGSYTF. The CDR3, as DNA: TGTGCCAGCAGTAGAGGGACAGGGAGCTACACCTTC.